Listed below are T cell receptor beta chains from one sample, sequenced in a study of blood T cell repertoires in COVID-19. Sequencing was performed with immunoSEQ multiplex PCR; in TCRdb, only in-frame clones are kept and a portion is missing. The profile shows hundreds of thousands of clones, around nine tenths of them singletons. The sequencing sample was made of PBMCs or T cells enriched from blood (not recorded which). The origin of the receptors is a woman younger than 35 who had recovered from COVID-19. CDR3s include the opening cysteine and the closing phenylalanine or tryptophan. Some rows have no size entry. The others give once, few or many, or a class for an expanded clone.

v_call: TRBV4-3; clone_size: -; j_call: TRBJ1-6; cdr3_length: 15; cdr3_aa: CASSQLTGGNSPLHF
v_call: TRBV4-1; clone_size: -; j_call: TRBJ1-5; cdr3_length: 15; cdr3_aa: CASSQDGAPDQPQHF
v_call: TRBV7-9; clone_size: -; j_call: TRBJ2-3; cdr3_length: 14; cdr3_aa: CASRPTGATDTQYF
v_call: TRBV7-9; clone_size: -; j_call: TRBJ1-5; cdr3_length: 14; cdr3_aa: CASSYGQVGQPQHF
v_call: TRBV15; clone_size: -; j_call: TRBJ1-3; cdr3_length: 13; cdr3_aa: CATRRGRENTIYF
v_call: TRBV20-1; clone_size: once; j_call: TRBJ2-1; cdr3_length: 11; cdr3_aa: CSAAGADEQFF
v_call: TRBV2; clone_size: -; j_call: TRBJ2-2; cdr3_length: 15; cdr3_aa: CASTRDSGNTGELFF
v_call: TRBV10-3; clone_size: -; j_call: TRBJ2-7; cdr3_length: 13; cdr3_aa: CAISETGKYEQYF
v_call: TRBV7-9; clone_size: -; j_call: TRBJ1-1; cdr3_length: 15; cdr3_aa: CASSPTPGQNTEAFF
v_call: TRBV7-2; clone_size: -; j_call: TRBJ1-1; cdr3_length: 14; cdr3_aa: CASSFLPGGTEAFF
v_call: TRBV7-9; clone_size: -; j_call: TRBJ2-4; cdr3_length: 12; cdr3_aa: CASSLGPGTLYF
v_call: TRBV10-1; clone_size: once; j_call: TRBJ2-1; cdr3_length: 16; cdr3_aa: CASSGGLRSSYNEQFF
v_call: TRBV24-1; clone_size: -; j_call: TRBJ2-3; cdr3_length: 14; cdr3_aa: CATSAAGGVNTQYF
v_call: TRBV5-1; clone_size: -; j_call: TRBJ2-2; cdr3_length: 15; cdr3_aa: CASSLMGHGTGELFF
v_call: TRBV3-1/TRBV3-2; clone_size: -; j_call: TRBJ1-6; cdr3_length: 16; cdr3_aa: CASSQGFSPRGSPLHF
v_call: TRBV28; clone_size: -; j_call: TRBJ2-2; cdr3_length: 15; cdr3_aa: CASGIGTSHTGELFF
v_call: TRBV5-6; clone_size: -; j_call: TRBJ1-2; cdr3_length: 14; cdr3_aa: CASSLVDSYYGYTF
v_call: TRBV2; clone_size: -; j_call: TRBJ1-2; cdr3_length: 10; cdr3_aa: CARLDFGYTF
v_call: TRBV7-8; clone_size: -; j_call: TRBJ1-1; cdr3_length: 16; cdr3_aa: CASSLMTGIMNTEAFF
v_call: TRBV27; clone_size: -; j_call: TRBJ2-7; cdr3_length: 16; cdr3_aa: CASSSGTSGTIYEQYF
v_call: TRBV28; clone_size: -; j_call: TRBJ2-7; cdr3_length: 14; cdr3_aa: CASSFRWERYEQYF
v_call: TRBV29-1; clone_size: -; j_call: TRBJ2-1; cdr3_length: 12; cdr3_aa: CSVRGRYNEQFF
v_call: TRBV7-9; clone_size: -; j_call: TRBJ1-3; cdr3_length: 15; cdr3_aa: CASSLQGSTGNTIYF
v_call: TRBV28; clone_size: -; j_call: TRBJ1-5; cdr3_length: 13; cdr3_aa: CASGEYSNQPQHF
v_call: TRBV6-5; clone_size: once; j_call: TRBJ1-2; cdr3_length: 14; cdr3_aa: CASSPDRGLGGYTF
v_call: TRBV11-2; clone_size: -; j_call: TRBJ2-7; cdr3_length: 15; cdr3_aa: CASSPHDRGSYEQYF
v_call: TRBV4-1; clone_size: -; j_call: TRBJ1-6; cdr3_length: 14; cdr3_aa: CASSQDPGSSPLHF
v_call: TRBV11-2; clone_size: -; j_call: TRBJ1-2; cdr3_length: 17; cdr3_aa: CASSFYSGGQSRGGYTF
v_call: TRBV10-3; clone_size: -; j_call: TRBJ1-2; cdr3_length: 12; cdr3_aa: CAISVQLHGYTF
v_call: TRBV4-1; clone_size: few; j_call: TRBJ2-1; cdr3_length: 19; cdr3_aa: CASSRSGLAGGSSYNEQFF
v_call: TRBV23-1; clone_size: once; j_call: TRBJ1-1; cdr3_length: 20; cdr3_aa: CASSQSRSDTGEATNTEAFF
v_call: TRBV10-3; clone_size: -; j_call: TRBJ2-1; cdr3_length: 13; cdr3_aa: CAIRIATGDGQFF
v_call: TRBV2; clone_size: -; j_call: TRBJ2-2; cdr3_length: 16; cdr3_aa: CASSAEGARYTGELFF
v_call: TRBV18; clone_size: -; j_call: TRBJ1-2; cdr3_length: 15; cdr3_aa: CASSQNALQGDGYTF
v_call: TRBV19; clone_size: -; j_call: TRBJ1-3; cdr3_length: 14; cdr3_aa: CASKTANSGNTIYF
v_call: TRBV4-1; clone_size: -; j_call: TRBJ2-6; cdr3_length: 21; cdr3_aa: CASSPTSGRDRAFSGANVLTF
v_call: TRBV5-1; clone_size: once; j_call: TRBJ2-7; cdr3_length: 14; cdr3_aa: CASSPGDGTYEQYF
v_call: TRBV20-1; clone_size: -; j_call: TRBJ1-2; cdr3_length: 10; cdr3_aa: CSASVPGYTF
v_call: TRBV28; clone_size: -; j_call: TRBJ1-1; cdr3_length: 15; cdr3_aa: CASSLPIQGNTEAFF
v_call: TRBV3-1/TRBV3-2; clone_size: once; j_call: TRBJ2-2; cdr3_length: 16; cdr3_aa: CASSPGLAGNTGELFF
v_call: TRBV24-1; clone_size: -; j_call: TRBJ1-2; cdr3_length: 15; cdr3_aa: CATSDRDSGNYGYTF
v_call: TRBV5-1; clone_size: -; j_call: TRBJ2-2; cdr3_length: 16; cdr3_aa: CASSRGLADNTGELFF
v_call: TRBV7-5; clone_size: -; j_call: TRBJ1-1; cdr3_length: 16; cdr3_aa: CARSKPGQGAGTEAFF
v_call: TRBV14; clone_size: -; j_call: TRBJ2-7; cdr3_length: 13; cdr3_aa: CASSPFSVHEQYF